A single sample is the source of the 28 T cell receptor beta chains below, sequenced in a study of T cells in Graves' hyperthyroidism and ophthalmopathy. What was amplified from RNA transcripts were TCR beta CDR3 regions. HTBI primers were used for first-round RT-PCR of the TCR CDR3. TCRdb independently ran MiXCR on the multiplex PCR reads; one entry per CDR3 protein. The data show around 600,000 distinct CDR3 sequences, approximately 14% seen once. The source material was blood. Receptors were obtained from a woman aged 18-29 years with Graves' ophthalmopathy.

This clonotype was seen more than once but under ten times. The CDR3 nucleotides read TGTGCCAGCTCACCGGCGTTTTCCACCGGGGAGCTGTTTTTT. Residues: CASSPAFSTGELFF. The rearrangement joins TRBV18 to TRBJ2-2; D unresolved. There are 14 residues in the CDR3. Trimming stripped 3 bases from V and 4 bases from J, with 9 bases between. Germline loops: CDR1 KGHSH, CDR2 LQKENI.

In regard to this clonotype: A single base is all that separates this from a far larger clone, so a read error is likely. The rearrangement uses TRBV12-3 or TRBV12-4 and TRBJ2-5, with TRBD2 identical over 8 bases. V shed 6 bases, J shed 1 base, and the junction held 4 bases outside the gene matches. The CDR3 contains 14 residues. The CDR3: CASRLSGGQETQYF. In nucleotides, the CDR3 is TGTGCCAGCAGGTTGAGCGGGGGCCAAGAGACCCAGTACTTC.

This clonotype was seen more than once but under ten times. The V call is TRBV6-2 or TRBV6-3, the J call TRBJ2-1, with 11 bases aligning to TRBD2. V gave up 7 bases and J gave up 3 bases; unmatched junction bases: 5. CDR3 length equals 15 residues. Looked up from germline, CDR1 is MNHEY and CDR2 is SVGEGT. CDR3 region: CASKLAGALYNEQFF. The CDR3 DNA reads as TGTGCCAGCAAACTAGCGGGAGCCCTCTACAATGAGCAGTTCTTC.

This clonotype occurred many times. The chain links TRBV6-2 or TRBV6-3 to TRBJ2-5; TRBD1 matches 9 bases. There are 12 residues in the CDR3. After removal of 10 bases from V and 4 bases from J, the junction contained 4 bases not matched to a gene. CDR1 and CDR2 from the germline V gene are MNHEY and SVGEGT. CDR3 sequence: CATGQGRETQYF. The DNA for the CDR3 is TGTGCCACGGGACAGGGAAGAGAGACCCAGTACTTC.

In its sample, this clonotype was seen many times. V gene TRBV6-1 combines with J gene TRBJ1-2, with 10 bases that match TRBD1. Germline V lookup: CDR1 MNHNS, CDR2 SASEGT. There are 14 residues in the CDR3. With 7 bases clipped from V and 7 bases from J, the junction kept 9 bases outside the gene matches. The CDR3 here is CASTSRQGASGYTF. CDR3 coding DNA: TGTGCCAGCACCTCCCGACAGGGGGCAAGTGGCTACACCTTC.

J is TRBJ1-1 and V is TRBV13, with D possibly being TRBD1 (5 bases). V was cut by 5 bases and J by 0 bases, with 13 bases left in between. Germline V gene data show CDR1 as PRHDT and CDR2 as FYEKMQ (reference sequence). The CDR3 loop spans 15 amino acids. The CDR3 nucleotides are TGTGCCAGCAGCCCCCGGTTAGGGGTGAACACTGAAGCTTTCTTT. Residues: CASSPRLGVNTEAFF.

This clonotype was picked up many times. V gene TRBV5-1 combines with J gene TRBJ2-2, with 12 bases lining up with TRBD2. Germline V gene sequence: CDR1 SGHRS, CDR2 YFSETQ. Unmatched junction bases numbered 5, after V lost 3 bases and J lost 5 bases. This CDR3 is built from 16 residues. The CDR3 coding sequence is TGCGCCAGCAGCTCGACTAGCGGGAGACGGACCGGGGAGCTGTTTTTT. Its protein product is CASSSTSGRRTGELFF.

This clonotype was counted ten times or more. The V call is TRBV5-4, the J call TRBJ1-6; D is ambiguous. Germline V gene data show CDR1 as SGHNT and CDR2 as YYREEE (reference sequence). Trimming left V 5 bases short and J 1 base short, with 1 base between. The CDR3 runs 12 residues. The CDR3 nucleotides read TGTGCCAGCAGTTCCTATAATTCACCCCTCCACTTT. It encodes CASSSYNSPLHF.

The rearrangement links TRBV6-4 to TRBJ2-1; 11 bases align to TRBD2. V trimming: 5 bases; J trimming: 7 bases; junction bases outside the gene matches: 7. Germline loops: CDR1 MRHNA, CDR2 SNTAGT. CDR3 length: 15 amino acids. DNA for the CDR3: TGTGCCAGCAGTCCACTAGCGGGAGAGGTGAATGAGCAGTTCTTC. It translates to CASSPLAGEVNEQFF.

This chain connects TRBV20-1 to TRBJ1-2; TRBD1 might be the D (6 bases). V lost 5 bases, J lost 3 bases, and 19 bases lay in between. Germline V lookup: CDR1 DFQATT, CDR2 SNEGSKA (reference sequence). The length of the CDR3 is 15 residues. CDR3 residues: CSARRGGALDYGYTF. The CDR3, as DNA: TGCAGTGCTCGGCGAGGGGGGGCTCTAGACTATGGCTACACCTTC.

This chain links TRBV20-1 with TRBJ1-6, with 9 bases matching TRBD1. CDR1 and CDR2 (germline): DFQATT, SNEGSKA (reference sequence). The CDR3 totals 16 residues. V was clipped by 5 bases and J by 3 bases; unmatched bases: 8. The DNA for the CDR3 is TGCAGTGCTCCTACAGGGGGCTCTCTCTATAATTCACCCCTCCACTTT. This encodes CSAPTGGSLYNSPLHF.

This clonotype has a count of ten or more. The chain has TRBV5-6 and TRBJ1-5; D uncertain. Germline V gene lookup returns CDR1 SGHDT and CDR2 YYEEEE. There are 14 residues in the CDR3. The V gene lost 3 bases and the J gene lost 5 bases, with 12 bases spanning the gap. The CDR3 sequence: CASSSRPTDQPQHF. Here the CDR3 DNA reads TGTGCCAGCAGCTCCCGCCCCACGGATCAGCCCCAGCATTTT.

At least ten counts were recorded for this clonotype. V usage is TRBV7-3 and J usage is TRBJ1-1; D not resolved. Between the trimmed V and J ends, which lost 9 bases and 3 bases, there was a span of 14 bases. This CDR3 is built from 13 residues. The germline gives CDR1 SGHTA, CDR2 FQGTGA. CDR3 loop: CASARQVDTEAFF. CDR3 in DNA: TGTGCCAGTGCGAGACAAGTTGACACTGAAGCTTTCTTT.

This clonotype occurred a few times. The junction departs from germline at one end; a sequencing error may be responsible. The chain links TRBV5-6 to TRBJ2-1; D is undetermined. Germline-derived CDR1 and CDR2 are SGHDT and YYEEEE. The CDR3 consists of 13 residues. CDR3 sequence (DNA): TGTACCAGCAGCTTTAATAGATACAATGAGCAGTTCTTC. This gives the protein CTSSFNRYNEQFF.

The chain links TRBV6-1 to TRBJ1-1; 9 nucleotides match TRBD1. The length of the CDR3 is 16 residues. Per the germline V gene, CDR1 is MNHNS and CDR2 is SASEGT. Trimming cost V 4 bases and J 1 base; bases outside gene matches: 7. DNA for the CDR3: TGTGCCAGCAGTGCTACAGGGGGCTGGTCGAACACTGAAGCTTTCTTT. Its translation: CASSATGGWSNTEAFF.

The chain recombines TRBV20-1 with TRBJ2-7; D remains ambiguous. The CDR3 sequence is 14 residues long. Looked up from germline, CDR1 is DFQATT and CDR2 is SNEGSKA (reference sequence). Trimming took off 3 bases at V and 2 bases at J, with 14 bases between the two ends. This CDR3 is CSASTSKSTYEQYF. CDR3 sequence (DNA): TGCAGTGCTAGTACGTCGAAGTCAACCTACGAGCAGTACTTC.

In its sample, this clonotype was seen many times. This chain links TRBV7-2 with TRBJ2-7, with a tentative D call TRBD1 (5 bases). This CDR3 has 14 residues. V lost 1 base and J 0 bases, leaving 7 bases between the germline ends. The germline gives CDR1 SGHTA, CDR2 FQGNSA. CDR3 in amino acids: CASSLGQFSYEQYF. As DNA, the CDR3 is TGTGCCAGCAGCTTAGGACAGTTCTCCTACGAGCAGTACTTC.

This clonotype was observed at least ten times. The chain has TRBV6-1 and TRBJ1-1; D gene unclear. Per the germline V gene, CDR1 is MNHNS and CDR2 is SASEGT. Trimming took 2 bases from V and 5 from J, leaving 6 bases between them. This CDR3 has 12 amino acids. This CDR3 is CASSELQTEAFF. CDR3 nucleotides: TGTGCCAGCAGTGAACTACAGACTGAAGCTTTCTTT.

This clonotype turned up a few times. This chain connects TRBV11-1 to TRBJ1-5; TRBD1 agrees at 9 bases. This CDR3 region has 17 residues. Germline V CDR1 and CDR2: SGHAT, FQDESV (reference sequence). J gave up 5 bases and V 3 bases, and 11 bases lay outside the gene matches. CDR3 loop: CASSLIGTGKSYQPQHF. CDR3 DNA: TGTGCCAGCAGCTTGATCGGGACAGGGAAGTCCTATCAGCCCCAGCATTTT.

The genes are TRBV25-1 and TRBJ2-1, with TRBD1 matching 7 bases. CDR3 length equals 16 residues. Losses at the gene ends were 3 bases for V and 2 bases for J; bases not matched to a gene: 7. The germline CDR1 and CDR2 sequences are MGHDK and SYGVNS. CDR3 sequence: CASSDNTGATYNEQFF. The CDR3 nucleotides read TGTGCCAGCAGTGATAACACAGGGGCCACCTACAATGAGCAGTTCTTC.

This clonotype has a count of ten or more. The chain employs TRBV12-3 or TRBV12-4 and TRBJ2-3; unclear D gene. The V gene lost 2 bases and the J gene lost 0 bases, with 9 bases spanning the gap. The CDR3 spans 15 residues. The CDR3 reads CASSLLEPSTDTQYF. The DNA for the CDR3 is TGTGCCAGCAGTTTATTGGAGCCTAGCACAGATACGCAGTATTTT.

This clonotype was observed at least ten times. DNA of the CDR3: TGTGCCAGCAGCCAAACCGCGGGACACACTGAAGCTTTCTTT. Amino acid sequence: CASSQTAGHTEAFF. This chain links TRBV3-1 with TRBJ1-1, with D tentatively TRBD1 (5 bases). Germline V lookup: CDR1 LGHDT, CDR2 YNNKEL (reference sequence). The CDR3 loop spans 14 amino acids. Trimming took 2 bases from V and 3 from J, leaving 10 bases between them. The full variable domain, rest sourced from reference TRBV3-1 and TRBJ1-1, is DTAVSQTPKYLVTQMGNDKSIKCEQNLGHDTMYWYKQDSKKFLKIMFSYNNKELIINETVPNRFSPKSPDKAHLNLHINSLELGDSAVYFCASSQTAGHTEAFFGQGTRLTVV.

This clonotype has a count of ten or more. This chain joins TRBV28 and TRBJ2-1; D is ambiguous. CDR3 length equals 13 residues. Germline-derived CDR1 and CDR2 are MDHEN and SYDVKM. V lost 4 bases, J lost 4 bases, and 8 bases lay in between. Here the CDR3 DNA reads TGTGCCAGCAGTTGGGGTCAATACAATGAGCAGTTCTTC. Translating it yields CASSWGQYNEQFF.

This clonotype showed up many times. CDR3 sequence reads: CASLSGSEQYF. Here the CDR3 DNA reads TGTGCCAGCCTTTCAGGGAGCGAGCAGTACTTC. The V gene is TRBV27, the J gene TRBJ2-7, with D perhaps matching TRBD1 or TRBD2 (5 bases each). In germline, CDR1 is MNHEY, CDR2 SMNVEV (reference sequence). The CDR3 loop spans 11 amino acids. With 8 bases removed from V and 6 bases from J, the gap between germline ends came to 11 bases.

This clonotype was detected ten times or more. The V gene is TRBV2, the J gene TRBJ2-7; 14 bases align to TRBD2. Germline CDR1 and CDR2: SNHLY and FYNNEI. The CDR3 length is 14 residues. Unmatched junction bases numbered 6, after V lost 5 bases and J lost 9 bases. The CDR3 nucleotides read TGTGCCAGCAGTCGGACTAGCGGGAGGTCTCCGCAGTACTTC. This codes for CASSRTSGRSPQYF.

This clonotype was detected ten times or more. The gene calls are TRBV5-1 and TRBJ1-2, with 7 bases fitting TRBD1. The V and J ends lost 4 bases and 2 bases, in that order; junction bases with no gene match: 5. The CDR3 has 14 residues. The germline gives CDR1 SGHRS, CDR2 YFSETQ. The CDR3 sequence: CASSIGTANYGYTF. In nucleotides, the CDR3 is TGCGCCAGCAGCATCGGGACAGCCAACTATGGCTACACCTTC.

This rearrangement joins TRBV11-3 to TRBJ2-7, with 13 nucleotides matching TRBD2. The length of the CDR3 is 16 residues. Germline V gene sequence: CDR1 SGHNT, CDR2 YENEEA. V lost 5 bases and J lost 5; bases outside the gene matches: 9. CDR3 region: CASSQTSGRALNEQYF. CDR3 nucleotides: TGTGCCAGCAGCCAAACTAGCGGGAGGGCCTTGAACGAGCAGTACTTC.

This clonotype came up many times. This sequence joins TRBV27 and TRBJ2-5; 8 nucleotides align to TRBD2. V gave up 5 bases and J gave up 2 bases; unmatched junction bases: 13. In germline, CDR1 is MNHEY, CDR2 SMNVEV (reference sequence). The CDR3 is 17 amino acids. CDR3: CASSDYSVSGTQETQYF. The CDR3 DNA sequence: TGTGCCAGCAGTGACTACTCAGTTAGCGGGACGCAAGAGACCCAGTACTTC.